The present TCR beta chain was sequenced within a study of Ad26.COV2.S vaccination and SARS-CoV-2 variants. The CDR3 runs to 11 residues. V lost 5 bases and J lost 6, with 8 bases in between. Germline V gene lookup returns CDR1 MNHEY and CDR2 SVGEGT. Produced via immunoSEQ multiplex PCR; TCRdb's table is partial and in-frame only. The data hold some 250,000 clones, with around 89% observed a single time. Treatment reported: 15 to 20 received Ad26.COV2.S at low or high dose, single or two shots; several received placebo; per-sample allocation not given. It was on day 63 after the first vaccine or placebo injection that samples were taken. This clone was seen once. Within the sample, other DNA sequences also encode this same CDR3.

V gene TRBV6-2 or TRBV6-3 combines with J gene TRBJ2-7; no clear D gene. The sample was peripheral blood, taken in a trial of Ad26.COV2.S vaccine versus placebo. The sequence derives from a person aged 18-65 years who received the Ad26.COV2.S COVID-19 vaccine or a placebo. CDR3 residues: CASSNGIEQYF. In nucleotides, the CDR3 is TGTGCCAGCAGTAATGGGATCGAGCAGTACTTC.